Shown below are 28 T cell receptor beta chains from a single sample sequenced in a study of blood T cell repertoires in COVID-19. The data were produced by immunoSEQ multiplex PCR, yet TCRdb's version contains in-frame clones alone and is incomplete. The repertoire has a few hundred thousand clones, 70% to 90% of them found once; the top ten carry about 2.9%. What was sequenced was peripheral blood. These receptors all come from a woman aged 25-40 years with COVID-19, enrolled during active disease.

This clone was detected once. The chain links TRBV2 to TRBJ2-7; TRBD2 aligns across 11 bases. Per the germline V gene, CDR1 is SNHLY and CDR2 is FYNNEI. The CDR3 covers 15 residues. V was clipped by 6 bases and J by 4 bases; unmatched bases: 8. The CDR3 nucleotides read TGTGCCAGCAGGTATACTAGCGGGAGTACGTACGAGCAGTACGTC. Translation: CASRYTSGSTYEQYV.

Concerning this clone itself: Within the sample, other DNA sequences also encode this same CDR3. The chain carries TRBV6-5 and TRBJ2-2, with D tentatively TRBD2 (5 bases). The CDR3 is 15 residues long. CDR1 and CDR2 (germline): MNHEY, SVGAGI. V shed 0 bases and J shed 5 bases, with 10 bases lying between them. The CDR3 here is CASSYSGRGTGELFF. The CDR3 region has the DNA TGTGCCAGCAGTTACTCGGGAAGAGGGACCGGGGAGCTGTTTTTT.

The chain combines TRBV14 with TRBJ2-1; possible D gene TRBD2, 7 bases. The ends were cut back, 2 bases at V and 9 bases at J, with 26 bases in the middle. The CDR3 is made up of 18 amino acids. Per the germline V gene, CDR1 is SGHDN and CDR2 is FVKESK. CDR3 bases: TGTGCCAGCAGCCAATCCTTCCGAGGGGGAGGGCCTGAGGGTGAGCAGTTCTTC. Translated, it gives CASSQSFRGGGPEGEQFF.

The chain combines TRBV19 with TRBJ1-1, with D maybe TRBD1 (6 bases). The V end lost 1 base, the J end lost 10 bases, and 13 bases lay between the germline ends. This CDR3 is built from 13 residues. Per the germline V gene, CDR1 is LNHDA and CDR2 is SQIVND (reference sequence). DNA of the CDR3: TGTGCCAGTAGTATAGCCGACCACAGGGTAGCTTTCTTT. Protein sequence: CASSIADHRVAFF. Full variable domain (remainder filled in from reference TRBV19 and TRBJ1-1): DGGITQSPKYLFRKEGQNVTLSCEQNLNHDAMYWYRQDPGQGLRLIYYSQIVNDFQKGDIAEGYSVSREKKESFPLTVTSAQKNPTAFYLCASSIADHRVAFFGQGTRLTVV.

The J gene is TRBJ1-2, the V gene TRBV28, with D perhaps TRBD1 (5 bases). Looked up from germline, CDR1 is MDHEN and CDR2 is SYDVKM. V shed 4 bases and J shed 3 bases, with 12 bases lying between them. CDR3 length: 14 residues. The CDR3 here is CASSSLGEDYGYTF. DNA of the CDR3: TGTGCCAGCAGTTCCTTAGGGGAAGACTATGGCTACACCTTC.

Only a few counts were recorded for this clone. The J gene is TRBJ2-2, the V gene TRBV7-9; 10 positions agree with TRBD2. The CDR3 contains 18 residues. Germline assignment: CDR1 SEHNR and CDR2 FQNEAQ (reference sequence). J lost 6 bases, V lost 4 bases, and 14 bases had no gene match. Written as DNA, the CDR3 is TGTGCCAGCAGCTCGACAGGGCAGCTAGCGGGAGTGGCCGGGGAGCTGTTTTTT. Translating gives CASSSTGQLAGVAGELFF.

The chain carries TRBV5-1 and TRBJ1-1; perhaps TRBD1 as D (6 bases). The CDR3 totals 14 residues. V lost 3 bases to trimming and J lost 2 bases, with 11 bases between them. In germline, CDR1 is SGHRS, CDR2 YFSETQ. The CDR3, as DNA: TGCGCCAGCAGCTCCGGGACATATAACACTGAAGCTTTCTTT. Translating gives CASSSGTYNTEAFF.

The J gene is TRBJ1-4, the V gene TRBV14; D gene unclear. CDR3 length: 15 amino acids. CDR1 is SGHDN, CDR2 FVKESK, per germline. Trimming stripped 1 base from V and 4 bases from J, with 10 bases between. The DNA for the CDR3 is TGTGCCAGCAGCCAAGGGGAGACTAATAATGAAAAACTGTTTTTT. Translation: CASSQGETNNEKLFF.

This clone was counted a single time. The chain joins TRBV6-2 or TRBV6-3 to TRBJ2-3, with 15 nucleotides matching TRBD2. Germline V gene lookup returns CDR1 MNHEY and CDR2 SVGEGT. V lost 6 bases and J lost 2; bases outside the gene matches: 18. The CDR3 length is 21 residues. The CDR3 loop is CASSRRTSGGAFPRITDTQYF. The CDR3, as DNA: TGTGCCAGCAGCCGCCGGACTAGCGGGGGGGCCTTCCCCCGGATCACAGATACGCAGTATTTT.

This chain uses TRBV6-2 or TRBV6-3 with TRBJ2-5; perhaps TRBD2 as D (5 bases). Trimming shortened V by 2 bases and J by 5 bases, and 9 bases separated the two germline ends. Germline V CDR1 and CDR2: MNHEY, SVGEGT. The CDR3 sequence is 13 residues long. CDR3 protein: CASSYRTEETQYF. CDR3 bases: TGTGCCAGCAGTTACAGGACTGAGGAGACCCAGTACTTC.

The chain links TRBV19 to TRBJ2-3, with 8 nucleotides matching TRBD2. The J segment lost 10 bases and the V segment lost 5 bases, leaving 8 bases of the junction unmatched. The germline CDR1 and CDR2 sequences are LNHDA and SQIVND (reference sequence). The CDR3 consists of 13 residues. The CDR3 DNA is TGTGCCAGTAGTGTTAGCGGGGCCTTCGCGCAGTATTTT. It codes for CASSVSGAFAQYF.

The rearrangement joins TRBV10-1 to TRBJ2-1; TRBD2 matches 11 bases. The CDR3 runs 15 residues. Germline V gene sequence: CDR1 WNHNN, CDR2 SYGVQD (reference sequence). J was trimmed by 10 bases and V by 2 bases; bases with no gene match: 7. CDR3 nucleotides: TGCGCCAGCAGTGAGGGGACTAGCGGTCCGGAGGAGCAGTTCTTC. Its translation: CASSEGTSGPEEQFF.

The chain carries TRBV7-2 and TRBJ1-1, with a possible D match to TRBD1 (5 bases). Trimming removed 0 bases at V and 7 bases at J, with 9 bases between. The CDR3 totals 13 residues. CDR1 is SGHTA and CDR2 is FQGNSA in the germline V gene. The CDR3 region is CASSLALGGEAFF. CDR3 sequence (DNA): TGTGCCAGCAGCTTAGCGCTCGGGGGTGAAGCTTTCTTT.

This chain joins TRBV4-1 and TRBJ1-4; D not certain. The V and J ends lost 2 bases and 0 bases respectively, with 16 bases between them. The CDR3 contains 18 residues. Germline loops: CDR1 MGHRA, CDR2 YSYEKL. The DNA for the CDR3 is TGCGCCAGCAGCCAACCCGGAGGGCAGACCTCAACTAATGAAAAACTGTTTTTT. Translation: CASSQPGGQTSTNEKLFF.

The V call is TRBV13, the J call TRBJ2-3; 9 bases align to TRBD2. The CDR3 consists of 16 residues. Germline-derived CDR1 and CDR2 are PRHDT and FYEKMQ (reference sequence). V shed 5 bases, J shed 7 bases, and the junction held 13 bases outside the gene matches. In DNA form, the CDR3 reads TGTGCCAGCAGCCGCGGGGGCGGGGGGGCCAAATATACGCAGTATTTT. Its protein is CASSRGGGGAKYTQYF.

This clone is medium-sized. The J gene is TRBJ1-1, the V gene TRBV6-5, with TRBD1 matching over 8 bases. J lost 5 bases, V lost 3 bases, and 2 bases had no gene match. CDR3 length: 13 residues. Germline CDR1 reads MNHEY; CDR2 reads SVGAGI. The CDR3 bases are TGTGCCAGCAGTTATACAGGGGGGACTGAAGCTTTCTTT. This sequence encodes CASSYTGGTEAFF.

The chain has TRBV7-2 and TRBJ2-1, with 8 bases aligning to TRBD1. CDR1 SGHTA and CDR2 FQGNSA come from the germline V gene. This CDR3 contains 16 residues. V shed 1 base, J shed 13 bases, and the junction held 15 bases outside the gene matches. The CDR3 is CASSLEGGTGRGEQFF. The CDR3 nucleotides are TGTGCCAGCAGCTTAGAGGGCGGGACAGGTAGGGGGGAACAGTTCTTC.

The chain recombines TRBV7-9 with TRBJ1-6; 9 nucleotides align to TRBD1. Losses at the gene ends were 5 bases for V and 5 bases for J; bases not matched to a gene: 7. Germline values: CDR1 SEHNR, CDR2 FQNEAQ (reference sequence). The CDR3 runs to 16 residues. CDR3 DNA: TGTGCCAGCAGCCAACCGGGACAGGGTAATAATTCACCCCTCCACTTT. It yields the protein CASSQPGQGNNSPLHF.

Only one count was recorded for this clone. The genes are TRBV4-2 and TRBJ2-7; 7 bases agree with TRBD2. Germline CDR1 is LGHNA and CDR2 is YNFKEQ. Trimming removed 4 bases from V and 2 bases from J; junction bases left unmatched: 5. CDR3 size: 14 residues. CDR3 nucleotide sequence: TGTGCCAGCAGCCCTCGAGCGGGGCCCTACGAGCAGTACTTC. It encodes CASSPRAGPYEQYF.

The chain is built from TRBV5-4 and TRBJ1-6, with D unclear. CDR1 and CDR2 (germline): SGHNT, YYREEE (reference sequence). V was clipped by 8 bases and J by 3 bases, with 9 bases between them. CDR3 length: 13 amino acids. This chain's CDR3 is CASSFGYNSPLHF. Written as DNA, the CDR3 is TGTGCCAGTTCTTTCGGCTATAATTCACCCCTCCACTTT.

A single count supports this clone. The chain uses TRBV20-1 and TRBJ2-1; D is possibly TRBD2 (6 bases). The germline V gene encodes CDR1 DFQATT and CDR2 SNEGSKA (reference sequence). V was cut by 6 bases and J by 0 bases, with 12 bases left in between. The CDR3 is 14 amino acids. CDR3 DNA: TGCAGTGCGAGTCGGAGGGCCTCCTACAATGAGCAGTTCTTC. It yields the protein CSASRRASYNEQFF.

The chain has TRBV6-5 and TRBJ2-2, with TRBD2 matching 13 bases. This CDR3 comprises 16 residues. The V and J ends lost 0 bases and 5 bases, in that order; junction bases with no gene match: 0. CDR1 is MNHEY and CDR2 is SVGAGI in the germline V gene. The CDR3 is CASSYSGLAGTGELFF. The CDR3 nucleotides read TGTGCCAGCAGTTACTCGGGACTAGCGGGGACCGGGGAGCTGTTTTTT.

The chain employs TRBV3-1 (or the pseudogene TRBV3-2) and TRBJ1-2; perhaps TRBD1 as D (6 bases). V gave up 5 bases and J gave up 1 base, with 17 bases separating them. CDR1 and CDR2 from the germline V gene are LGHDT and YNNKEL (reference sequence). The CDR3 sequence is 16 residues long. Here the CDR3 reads CASSETGTSFNYGYTF. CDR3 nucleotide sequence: TGTGCCAGCAGCGAGACTGGGACATCATTTAACTATGGCTACACCTTC.

CDR3: CSASPRGGARTDTQYF. The CDR3 DNA reads TGCAGTGCTAGTCCGAGGGGGGGGGCGCGCACAGATACGCAGTATTTT. The rearrangement links TRBV20-1 to TRBJ2-3; D is possibly TRBD2 (7 bases). The CDR3 loop spans 16 amino acids. Germline V gene sequence: CDR1 DFQATT, CDR2 SNEGSKA (reference sequence). The germline V and J ends were trimmed by 3 bases and 1 base, with 17 bases remaining between them.

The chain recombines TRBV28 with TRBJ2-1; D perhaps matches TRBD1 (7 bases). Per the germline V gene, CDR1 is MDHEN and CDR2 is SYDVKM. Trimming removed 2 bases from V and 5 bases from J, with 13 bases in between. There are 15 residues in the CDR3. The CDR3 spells CASSLVGRGDNEQFF. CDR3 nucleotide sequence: TGTGCCAGCAGTTTAGTAGGCAGGGGGGACAATGAGCAGTTCTTC.

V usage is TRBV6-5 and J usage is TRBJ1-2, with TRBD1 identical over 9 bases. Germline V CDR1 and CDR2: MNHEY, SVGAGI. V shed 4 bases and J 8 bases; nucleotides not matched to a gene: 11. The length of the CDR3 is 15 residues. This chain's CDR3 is CASSSPGQGRWGYTF. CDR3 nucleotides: TGTGCCAGCAGTTCCCCCGGACAGGGGCGATGGGGCTACACCTTC.

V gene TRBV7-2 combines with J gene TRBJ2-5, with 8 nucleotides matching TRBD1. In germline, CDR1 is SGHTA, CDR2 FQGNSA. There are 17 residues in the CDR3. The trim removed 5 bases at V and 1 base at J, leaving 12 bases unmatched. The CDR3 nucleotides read TGTGCCAGCAGCATAACGCAACACAGGGGGTCCCAAGAGACCCAGTACTTC. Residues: CASSITQHRGSQETQYF.

CDR3 DNA sequence: TGTGCCACCAGCAGAGACCCCATGGGCAGGGGGCGGGATGAAAAACTGTTTTTT. Its protein product is CATSRDPMGRGRDEKLFF. The chain carries TRBV15 and TRBJ1-4; 8 nucleotides agree with TRBD1. The CDR3 has 18 residues. Germline assignment: CDR1 LNHNV and CDR2 YYDKDF (reference sequence). Unmatched junction bases numbered 12, after V lost 0 bases and J lost 6 bases.